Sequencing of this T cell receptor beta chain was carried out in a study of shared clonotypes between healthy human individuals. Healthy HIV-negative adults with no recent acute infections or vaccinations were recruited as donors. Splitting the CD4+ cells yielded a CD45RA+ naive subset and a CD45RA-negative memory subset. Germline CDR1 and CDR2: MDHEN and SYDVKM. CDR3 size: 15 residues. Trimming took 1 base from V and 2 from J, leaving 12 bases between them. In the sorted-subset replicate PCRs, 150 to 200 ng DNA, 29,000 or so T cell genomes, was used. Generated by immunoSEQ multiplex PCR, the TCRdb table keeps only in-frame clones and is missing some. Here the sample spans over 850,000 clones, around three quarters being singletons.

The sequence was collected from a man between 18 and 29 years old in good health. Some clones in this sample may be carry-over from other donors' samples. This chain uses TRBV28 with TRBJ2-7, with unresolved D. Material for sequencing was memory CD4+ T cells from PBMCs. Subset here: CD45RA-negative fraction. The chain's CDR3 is CASSLSVVSTYEQYF. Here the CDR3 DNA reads TGTGCCAGCAGTTTATCGGTAGTCAGTACCTACGAGCAGTACTTC.